This T cell receptor (beta chain) was captured in a study of blood T cell repertoires in COVID-19. The wider study: Samples came from the United States, Italy and Spain, spanning acute and convalescent COVID-19. Sources were T cells, B-cell-depleted T cells, or PBMCs; the material itself was cDNA or gDNA.

Authors' methods: Reference gene primer amplification gave nucleated cell count estimates. TCRdb keeps only in-frame clones here, not all; method: immunoSEQ multiplex PCR. That table supplies the V and J calls and clone size; D and trimming were determined from the DNA. In the table there are roughly 76,000 clones, around 88% of which are singletons. Unmatched junction bases numbered 5, after V lost 3 bases and J lost 2 bases. The CDR3 spans 15 residues. Germline CDR1 and CDR2: SEHNR and FQNEAQ (reference sequence). This clonotype was obtained from a man younger than 40 with acute or convalescent COVID-19. Material: peripheral blood. This chain links TRBV7-9 with TRBJ2-7, with 9 bases that match TRBD1. This CDR3 reads CASSFPGQGAYEQYF. CDR3 sequence (DNA): TGTGCCAGCAGCTTCCCGGGACAGGGCGCCTACGAGCAGTACTTC.